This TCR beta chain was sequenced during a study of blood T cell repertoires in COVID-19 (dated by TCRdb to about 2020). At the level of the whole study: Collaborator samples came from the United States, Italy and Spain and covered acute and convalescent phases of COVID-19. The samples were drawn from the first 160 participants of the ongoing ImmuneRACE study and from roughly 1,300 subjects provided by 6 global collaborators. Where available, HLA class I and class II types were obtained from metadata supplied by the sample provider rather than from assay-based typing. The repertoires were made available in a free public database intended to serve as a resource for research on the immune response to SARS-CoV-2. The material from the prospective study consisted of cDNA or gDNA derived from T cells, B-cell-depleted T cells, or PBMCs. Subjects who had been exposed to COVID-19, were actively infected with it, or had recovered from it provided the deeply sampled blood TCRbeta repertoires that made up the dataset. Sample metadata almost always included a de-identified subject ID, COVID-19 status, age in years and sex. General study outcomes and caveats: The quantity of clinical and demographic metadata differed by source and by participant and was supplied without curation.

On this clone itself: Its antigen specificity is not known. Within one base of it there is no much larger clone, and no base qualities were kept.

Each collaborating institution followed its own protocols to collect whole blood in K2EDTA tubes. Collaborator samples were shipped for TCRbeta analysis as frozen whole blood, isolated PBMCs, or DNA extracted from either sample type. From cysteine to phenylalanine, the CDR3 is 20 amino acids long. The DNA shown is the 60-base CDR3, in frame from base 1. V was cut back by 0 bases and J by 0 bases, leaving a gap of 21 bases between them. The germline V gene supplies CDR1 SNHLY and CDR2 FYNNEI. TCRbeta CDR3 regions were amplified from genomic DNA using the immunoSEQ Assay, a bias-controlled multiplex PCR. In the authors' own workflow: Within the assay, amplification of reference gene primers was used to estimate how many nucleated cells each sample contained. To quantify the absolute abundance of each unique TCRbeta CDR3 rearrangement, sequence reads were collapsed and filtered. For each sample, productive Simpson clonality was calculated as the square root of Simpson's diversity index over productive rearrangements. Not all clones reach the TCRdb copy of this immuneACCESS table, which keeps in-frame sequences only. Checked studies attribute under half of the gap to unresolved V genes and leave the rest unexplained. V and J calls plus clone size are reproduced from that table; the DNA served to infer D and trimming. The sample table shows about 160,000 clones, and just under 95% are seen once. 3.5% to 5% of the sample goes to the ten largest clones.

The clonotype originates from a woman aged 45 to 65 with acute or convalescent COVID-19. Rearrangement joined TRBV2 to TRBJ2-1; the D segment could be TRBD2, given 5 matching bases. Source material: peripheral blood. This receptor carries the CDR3 CASSEALLVSRRSSYNEQFF. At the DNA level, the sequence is TGTGCCAGCAGTGAAGCCCTACTAGTGTCCCGCCGGAGCTCCTACAATGAGCAGTTCTTC. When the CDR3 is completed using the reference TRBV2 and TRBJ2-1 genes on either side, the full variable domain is EPEVTQTPSHQVTQMGQEVILRCVPISNHLYFYWYRQILGQKVEFLVSFYNNEISEKSEIFDDQFSVERPDGSNFTLKIRSTKLEDSAMYFCASSEALLVSRRSSYNEQFFGPGTRLTVL.